Below, one T cell receptor beta chain is given with its context. The sample is drawn from a study of blood T cell repertoires in COVID-19. Overall study context: Acute-phase and convalescent COVID-19 samples originated in the United States, Italy and Spain. T cells, B-cell-depleted T cells, or PBMCs provided the cDNA or gDNA that served as material.

Trimming stripped 4 bases from V and 4 bases from J, with 13 bases between. CDR3 size: 15 residues. CDR1 SGHTA and CDR2 FQGNSA come from the germline V gene. Per the original methods: Reference gene primer amplification yielded estimated nucleated cell counts. The repertoire was sequenced with immunoSEQ multiplex PCR; TCRdb's copy has only in-frame clones and lacks some. For V, J and clone size, that table is used; D and trimming come from the DNA. The profile shows under 130,000 clones, approximately 90% of them singletons. Sequences were obtained from peripheral blood. The origin of this receptor is a woman aged 80 or over in a cohort sampled during active COVID-19. V and J are TRBV7-2 and TRBJ2-2; the D gene is possibly TRBD1 (6 bases). CDR3 region: CASSYYRVGTGELFF. The CDR3 DNA reads as TGTGCCAGCAGCTACTACAGGGTGGGCACCGGGGAGCTGTTTTTT.